These T cell receptor beta chains were read from a single sample in a study of lung T cells in sarcoidosis with Löfgren's syndrome. Each CDR3 protein gets one entry after TCRdb re-called the reads with MiXCR. The sample has roughly 63,000 distinct CDR3 sequences; around 20% are singletons. Input material: CD4+ T cells from PBMCs. These receptors all stem from a human donor with sarcoidosis (Löfgren's syndrome or another form), or a control subject (not recorded which). Each CDR3 is given with its conserved first and last residue. The D gene is left open where the match is weak. Clone size is given for some rows only: seen once, a few or many times, or a class if the clone is expanded.

TRBV6-2/TRBV6-3	many	TRBD1	TRBJ1-1	CASRDSTGVNTEAFF	TGTGCCAGCAGAGACTCGACAGGGGTGAACACTGAAGCTTTCTTT
TRBV7-2	many	TRBD2	TRBJ2-5	CASSWTSGETQYF	TGTGCCAGCAGCTGGACTAGTGGGGAGACCCAGTACTTC
TRBV28	many	TRBD1	TRBJ1-4	CASSRRQGREKLFF	TGTGCCAGCAGCCGTAGACAGGGACGGGAAAAACTGTTTTTT
TRBV14	.	.	TRBJ2-3	CASSQIGLARTDTQYF	TGTGCCAGCAGCCAAATCGGGCTAGCGCGCACAGATACGCAGTATTTT
TRBV25-1	few	TRBD2	TRBJ2-3	CASSLMTSGGATDTQYF	TGTGCCAGCAGTCTCATGACTAGCGGGGGAGCGACAGATACGCAGTATTTT
TRBV6-2/TRBV6-3	.	.	TRBJ1-1	CANGDNLNTEAFF	TGTGCCAACGGGGACAACTTGAACACTGAAGCTTTCTTT
TRBV20-1	many	TRBD1	TRBJ2-2	CSARARTGSRGELFF	TGCAGTGCTAGAGCCCGGACAGGGTCGCGTGGGGAGCTGTTTTTT
TRBV20-1	.	TRBD2	TRBJ2-7	CSAESGRSSYEQYF	TGCAGTGCAGAAAGCGGGAGGAGCTCCTACGAGCAGTACTTC
TRBV20-1	.	TRBD2	TRBJ2-5	CSAPGEREPRETQYF	TGCAGTGCCCCCGGGGAGCGGGAGCCCCGAGAGACCCAGTACTTC
TRBV28	many	TRBD1	TRBJ1-2	CASSPLSGDRGVGYTF	TGTGCCAGCAGCCCTCTGTCCGGGGACAGGGGCGTTGGCTACACCTTC
TRBV7-9	many	TRBD1	TRBJ2-3	CASSEGDRASTDTQYF	TGTGCCAGCAGCGAGGGGGACAGGGCTAGCACAGATACGCAGTATTTT
TRBV7-9	.	.	TRBJ2-2	CASSSDRGTGELFF	TGTGCCAGCAGCTCGGACAGAGGCACCGGGGAGCTGTTTTTT
TRBV29-1	.	.	TRBJ2-3	CSAPKESTDTQYF	TGCAGCGCCCCAAAGGAGAGCACAGATACGCAGTATTTT
TRBV12-3/TRBV12-4	.	TRBD2	TRBJ2-1	CASSLVAGGSEQFF	TGTGCCAGCAGTCTGGTAGCGGGAGGAAGTGAGCAGTTCTTC
TRBV27	many	TRBD1	TRBJ2-1	CASSLGQGIYNEQFF	TGTGCCAGCAGTTTAGGACAGGGGATCTACAATGAGCAGTTCTTC
TRBV6-6	.	TRBD2	TRBJ2-7	CASSYGGRSYEQYF	TGTGCCAGCAGTTACGGCGGGAGGTCCTACGAGCAGTACTTC
TRBV7-9	many	.	TRBJ1-1	CASSLEVNTEAFF	TGTGCCAGCAGCTTAGAGGTGAACACTGAAGCTTTCTTT
TRBV20-1	many	TRBD1	TRBJ1-2	CSAARTGGGYTF	TGCAGTGCTGCCCGGACAGGGGGTGGCTACACCTTC
TRBV10-1	few	TRBD1	TRBJ1-5	CASNTRRGMQPQHF	TGCGCCAGCAACACCCGCAGGGGGATGCAGCCCCAGCATTTT
TRBV7-2	many	.	TRBJ1-1	CASNIYSGTPEAFF	TGTGCCAGCAATATATATTCCGGGACCCCTGAAGCTTTCTTT
TRBV20-1	many	.	TRBJ1-6	CSASKTQGNNSPLHF	TGCAGTGCTTCGAAAACGCAGGGGAATAATTCACCCCTCCACTTT
TRBV2	few	.	TRBJ1-2	CASSGTETKGNYGYTF	TGTGCCAGCAGTGGGACAGAGACCAAAGGAAACTATGGCTACACCTTC
TRBV6-1	many	.	TRBJ1-2	CASHPSWSMYAYTF	TGTGCCTCTCACCCGTCATGGTCGATGTATGCCTACACCTTC
TRBV11-2	few	.	TRBJ2-5	CASSLDRGRVQETQYF	TGTGCCAGCAGCTTAGATCGCGGACGGGTACAAGAGACCCAGTACTTC
TRBV12-3/TRBV12-4	.	.	TRBJ1-1	CASTNGHQNTEAFF	TGTGCCAGCACCAACGGACACCAGAACACTGAAGCTTTCTTT
TRBV2	once	.	TRBJ1-1	CASSLGRGTKAFF	TGTGCCAGCAGCCTCGGGAGGGGCACTAAAGCTTTCTTT
TRBV7-9	many	.	TRBJ1-1	CASSLREGGNTEAFF	TGTGCCAGCAGCCTCCGGGAGGGAGGGAACACTGAAGCTTTCTTT
TRBV28	many	.	TRBJ2-7	CASSLWGLISDYEQYF	TGTGCCAGCAGTTTATGGGGGCTGATCTCGGACTACGAGCAGTACTTC
TRBV19	.	.	TRBJ1-4	CATNDRFNEKLFF	TGTGCCACTAACGACAGGTTCAATGAAAAACTGTTTTTT
TRBV11-2	many	.	TRBJ2-3	CASSLGALSDTQYF	TGTGCCAGCAGCTTAGGGGCCCTTTCAGATACGCAGTATTTT
TRBV7-9	many	TRBD1	TRBJ1-1	CASSLARTGGEWFTEAFF	TGTGCCAGCAGCTTAGCTAGGACAGGGGGCGAGTGGTTCACTGAAGCTTTCTTT
TRBV19	.	TRBD1	TRBJ2-2	CASSTTGQTNTGELFF	TGTGCCAGTAGTACTACGGGACAGACAAACACCGGGGAGCTGTTTTTT
TRBV7-2	.	.	TRBJ1-4	CASSYSRGFDEKLFF	TGTGCCAGCAGCTATAGTCGGGGTTTTGACGAAAAACTGTTTTTT
TRBV3-1	many	.	TRBJ2-3	CASSHAGTKFTDTQYF	TGTGCCAGCAGCCATGCCGGGACAAAGTTCACAGATACGCAGTATTTT
TRBV12-3/TRBV12-4	few	.	TRBJ1-3	CASSPLQGSGNTIYF	TGTGCCAGCAGTCCACTACAGGGCTCTGGAAACACCATATATTTT
TRBV6-2/TRBV6-3	many	.	TRBJ2-5	CASSYQELFILETQYF	TGTGCCAGCAGTTATCAGGAGCTTTTTATCTTGGAGACCCAGTACTTC
TRBV11-2	.	.	TRBJ2-2	CASSVKQGTHTGELFF	TGTGCCAGCAGCGTCAAACAGGGAACTCACACCGGGGAGCTGTTTTTT
TRBV20-1	many	TRBD2	TRBJ2-3	CSARSGTSGTDTQYF	TGCAGTGCTAGGTCAGGGACTAGCGGCACAGATACGCAGTATTTT
TRBV7-2	many	TRBD2	TRBJ2-1	CASSGGTSSTYNEQFF	TGTGCCAGCAGCGGTGGGACTAGCTCCACCTACAATGAGCAGTTCTTC
TRBV6-1	many	TRBD2	TRBJ2-3	CASSRTSLSTDTQYF	TGTGCCAGCAGCCGGACTAGTCTCTCCACAGATACGCAGTATTTT
TRBV3-1	many	TRBD1	TRBJ1-1	CASSRGGQGRNTEAFF	TGTGCCAGCAGTCGGGGGGGACAGGGGCGGAACACTGAAGCTTTCTTT
TRBV3-1	.	.	TRBJ2-1	CASSPSGRAVNEQFF	TGTGCCAGCAGCCCCTCTGGCCGGGCTGTCAATGAGCAGTTCTTC